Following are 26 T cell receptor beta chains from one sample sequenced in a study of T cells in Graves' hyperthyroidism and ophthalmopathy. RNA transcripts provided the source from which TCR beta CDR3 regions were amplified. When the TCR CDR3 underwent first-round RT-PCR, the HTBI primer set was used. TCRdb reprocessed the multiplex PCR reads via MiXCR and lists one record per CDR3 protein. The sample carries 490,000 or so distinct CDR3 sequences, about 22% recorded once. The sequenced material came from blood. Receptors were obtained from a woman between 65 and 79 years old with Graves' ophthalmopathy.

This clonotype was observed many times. CDR3 sequence reads: CASSPDRGYVSEAFF. In nucleotides, the CDR3 is TGTGCCAGCAGCCCGGACAGGGGATATGTTAGTGAAGCTTTCTTT. The genes are TRBV12-3 or TRBV12-4 and TRBJ1-1; 9 positions match TRBD1. The length of the CDR3 is 15 residues. Trimming cost V 6 bases and J 7 bases; bases outside gene matches: 12.

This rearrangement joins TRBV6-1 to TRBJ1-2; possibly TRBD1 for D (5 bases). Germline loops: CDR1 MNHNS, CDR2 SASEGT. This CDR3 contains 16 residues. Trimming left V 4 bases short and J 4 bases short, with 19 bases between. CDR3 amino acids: CASSAPSGGVGYGYTF. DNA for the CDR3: TGTGCCAGCAGTGCCCCATCCGGGGGAGTGGGCTATGGCTACACCTTC.

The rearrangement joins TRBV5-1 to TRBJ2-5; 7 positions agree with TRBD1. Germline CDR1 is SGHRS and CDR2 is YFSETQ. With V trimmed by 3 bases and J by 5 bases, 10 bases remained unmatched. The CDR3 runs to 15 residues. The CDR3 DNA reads TGCGCCAGCAGCTCCTCCGGGACAGCAGCGGAGACCCAGTACTTC. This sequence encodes CASSSSGTAAETQYF. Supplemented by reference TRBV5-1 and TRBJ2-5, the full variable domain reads KAGVTQTPRYLIKTRGQQVTLSCSPISGHRSVSWYQQTPGQGLQFLFEYFSETQRNKGNFPGRFSGRQFSNSRSEMNVSTLELGDSALYLCASSSSGTAAETQYFGPGTRLLVL.

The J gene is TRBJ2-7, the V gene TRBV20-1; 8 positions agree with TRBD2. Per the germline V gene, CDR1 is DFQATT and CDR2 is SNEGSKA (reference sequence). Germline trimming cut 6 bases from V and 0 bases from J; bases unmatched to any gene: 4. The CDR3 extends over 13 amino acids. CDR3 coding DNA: TGCAGTGCCGCGGGAGGTCTCTCCTACGAGCAGTACTTC. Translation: CSAAGGLSYEQYF.

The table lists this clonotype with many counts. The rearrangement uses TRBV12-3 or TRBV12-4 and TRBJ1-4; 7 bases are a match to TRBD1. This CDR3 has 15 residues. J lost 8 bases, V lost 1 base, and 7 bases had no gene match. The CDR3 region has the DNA TGTGCCAGCAGTTTAGTTGAGGGGGCAGGAGAAAAACTGTTTTTT. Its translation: CASSLVEGAGEKLFF.

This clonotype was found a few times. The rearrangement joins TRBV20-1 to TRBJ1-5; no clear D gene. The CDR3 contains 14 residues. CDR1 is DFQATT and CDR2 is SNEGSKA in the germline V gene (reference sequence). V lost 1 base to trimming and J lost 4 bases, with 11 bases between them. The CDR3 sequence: CSARVVGKNQPQHF. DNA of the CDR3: TGCAGTGCTAGAGTCGTAGGGAAAAATCAGCCCCAGCATTTT.

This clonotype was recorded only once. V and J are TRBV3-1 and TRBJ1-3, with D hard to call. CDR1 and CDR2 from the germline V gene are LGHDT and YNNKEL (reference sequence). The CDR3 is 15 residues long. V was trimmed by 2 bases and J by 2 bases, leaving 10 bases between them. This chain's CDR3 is CASSQRPGPGNTIYF. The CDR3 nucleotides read TGTGCCAGCAGCCAACGGCCCGGGCCTGGAAACACCATATATTTT.

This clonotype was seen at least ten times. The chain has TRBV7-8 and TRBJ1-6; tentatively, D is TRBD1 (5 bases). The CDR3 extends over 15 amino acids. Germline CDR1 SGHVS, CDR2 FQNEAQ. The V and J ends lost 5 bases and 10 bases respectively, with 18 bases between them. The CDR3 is CASSPQQGLSSPLHF. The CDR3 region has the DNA TGTGCCAGCAGCCCACAGCAGGGTTTGTCCTCACCCCTCCACTTT.

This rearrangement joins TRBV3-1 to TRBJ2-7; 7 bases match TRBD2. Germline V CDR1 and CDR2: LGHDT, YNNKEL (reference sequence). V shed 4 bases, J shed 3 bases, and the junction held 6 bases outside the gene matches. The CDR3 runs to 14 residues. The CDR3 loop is CASSLRGGGYEQYF. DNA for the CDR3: TGTGCCAGCAGCCTCCGTGGGGGGGGCTACGAGCAGTACTTC.

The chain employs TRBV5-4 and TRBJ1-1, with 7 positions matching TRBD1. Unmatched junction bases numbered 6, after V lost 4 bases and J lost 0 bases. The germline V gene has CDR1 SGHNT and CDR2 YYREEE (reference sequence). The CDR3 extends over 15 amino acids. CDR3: CASSREGALNTEAFF. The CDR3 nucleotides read TGTGCCAGCAGCCGCGAGGGGGCACTGAACACTGAAGCTTTCTTT.

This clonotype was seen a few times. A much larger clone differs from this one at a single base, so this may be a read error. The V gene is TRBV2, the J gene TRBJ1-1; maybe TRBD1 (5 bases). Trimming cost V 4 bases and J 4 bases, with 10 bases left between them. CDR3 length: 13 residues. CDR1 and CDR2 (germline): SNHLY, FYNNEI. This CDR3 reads CASSGQRSTEAFF. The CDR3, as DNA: TGTGCCAGCAGTGGACAGAGGAGCACTGAAGCTTTCTTT.

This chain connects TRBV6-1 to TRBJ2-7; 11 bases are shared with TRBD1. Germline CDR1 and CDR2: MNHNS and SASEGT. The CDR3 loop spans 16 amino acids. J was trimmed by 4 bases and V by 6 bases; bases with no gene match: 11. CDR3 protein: CASSRLAGTGGYEQYF. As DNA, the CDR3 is TGTGCCAGCAGCCGCCTCGCCGGGACAGGGGGATACGAGCAGTACTTC.

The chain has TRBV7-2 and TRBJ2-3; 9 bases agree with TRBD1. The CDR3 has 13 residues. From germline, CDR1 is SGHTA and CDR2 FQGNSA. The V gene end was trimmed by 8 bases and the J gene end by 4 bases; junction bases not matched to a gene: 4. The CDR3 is CASAGQGPDTQYF. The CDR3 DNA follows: TGTGCCAGCGCGGGACAGGGACCAGATACGCAGTATTTT. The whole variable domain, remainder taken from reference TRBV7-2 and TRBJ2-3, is GAGVSQSPSNKVTEKGKDVELRCDPISGHTALYWYRQSLGQGLEFLIYFQGNSAPDKSGLPSDRFSAERTGGSVSTLTIQRTQQEDSAVYLCASAGQGPDTQYFGPGTRLTVL.

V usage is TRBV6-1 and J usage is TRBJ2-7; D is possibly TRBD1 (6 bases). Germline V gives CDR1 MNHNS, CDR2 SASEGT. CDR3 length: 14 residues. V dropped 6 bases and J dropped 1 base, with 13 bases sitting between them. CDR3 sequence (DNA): TGTGCCAGCAGCTATCATGACAGGTCCTACGAGCAGTACTTC. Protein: CASSYHDRSYEQYF.

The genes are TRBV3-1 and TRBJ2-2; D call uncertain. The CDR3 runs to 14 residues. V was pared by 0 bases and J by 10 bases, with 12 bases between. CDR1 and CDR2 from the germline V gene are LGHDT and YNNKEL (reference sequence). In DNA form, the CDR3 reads TGTGCCAGCAGCCAAGATCACGCAAAGGAGGAGCTGTTTTTT. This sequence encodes CASSQDHAKEELFF.

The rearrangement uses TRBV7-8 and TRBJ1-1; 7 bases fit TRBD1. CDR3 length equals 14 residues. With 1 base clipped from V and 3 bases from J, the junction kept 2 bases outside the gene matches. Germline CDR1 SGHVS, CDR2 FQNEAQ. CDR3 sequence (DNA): TGTGCCAGCAGCTTAGGTACAGGGGACACTGAAGCTTTCTTT. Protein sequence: CASSLGTGDTEAFF.

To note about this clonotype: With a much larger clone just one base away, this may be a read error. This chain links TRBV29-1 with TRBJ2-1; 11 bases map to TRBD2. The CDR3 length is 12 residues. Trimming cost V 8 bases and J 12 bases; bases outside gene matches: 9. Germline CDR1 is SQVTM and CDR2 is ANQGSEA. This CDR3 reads CSIPGSGGAQFF. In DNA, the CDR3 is TGCAGCATCCCCGGTAGCGGGGGGGCGCAGTTCTTC.

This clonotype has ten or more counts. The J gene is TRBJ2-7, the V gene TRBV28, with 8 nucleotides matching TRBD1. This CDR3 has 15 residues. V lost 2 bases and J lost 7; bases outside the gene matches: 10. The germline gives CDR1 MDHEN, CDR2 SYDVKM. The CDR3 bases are TGTGCCAGCAGTTTAATGTCCAGGGGGCGGAGGGAGCAGTACTTC. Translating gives CASSLMSRGRREQYF.

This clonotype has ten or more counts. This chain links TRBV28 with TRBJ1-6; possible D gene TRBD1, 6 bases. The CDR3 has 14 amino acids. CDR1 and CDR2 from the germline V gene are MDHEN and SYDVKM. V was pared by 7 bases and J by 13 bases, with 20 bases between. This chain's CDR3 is CASTYLGGGRPLHF. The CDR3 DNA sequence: TGTGCCAGCACCTACCTGGGGGGCGGGAGGCCCCTCCACTTT.

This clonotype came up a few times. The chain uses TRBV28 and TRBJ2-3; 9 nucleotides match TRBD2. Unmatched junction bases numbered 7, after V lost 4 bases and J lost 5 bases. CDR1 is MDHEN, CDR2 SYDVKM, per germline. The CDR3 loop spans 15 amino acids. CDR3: CASSYSGSSGDTQYF. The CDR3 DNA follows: TGTGCCAGCAGTTATAGCGGGAGTTCTGGAGATACGCAGTATTTT.

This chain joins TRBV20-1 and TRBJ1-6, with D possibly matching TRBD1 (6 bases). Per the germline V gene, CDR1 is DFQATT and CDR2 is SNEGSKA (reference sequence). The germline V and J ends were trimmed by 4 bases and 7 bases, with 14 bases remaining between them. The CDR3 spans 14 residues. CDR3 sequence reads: CSAMETGPNSPLHF. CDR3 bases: TGCAGTGCTATGGAAACAGGGCCGAATTCACCCCTCCACTTT.

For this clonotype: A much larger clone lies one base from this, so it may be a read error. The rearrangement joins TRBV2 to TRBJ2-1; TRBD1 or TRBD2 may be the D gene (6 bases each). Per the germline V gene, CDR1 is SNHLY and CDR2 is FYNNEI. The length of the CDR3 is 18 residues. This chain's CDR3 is CVRSRGLFSGVRANEQFF. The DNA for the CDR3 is TGTGTCAGGTCCCGGGGGCTGTTTAGCGGCGTAAGAGCCAATGAGCAGTTCTTC.

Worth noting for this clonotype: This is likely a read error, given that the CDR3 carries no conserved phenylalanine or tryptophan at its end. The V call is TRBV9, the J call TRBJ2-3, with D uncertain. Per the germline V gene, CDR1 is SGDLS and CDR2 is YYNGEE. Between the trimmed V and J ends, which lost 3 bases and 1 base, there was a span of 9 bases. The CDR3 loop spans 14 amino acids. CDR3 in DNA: TGTGCCAGCAGCGCCCCTAGAGGCACAGATACGCAGTATCTT. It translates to CASSAPRGTDTQYL.

The CDR3 spells CASSSTRDEQFF. CDR3 DNA sequence: TGCGCCAGCAGCTCGACGAGGGATGAGCAGTTCTTC. V gene TRBV5-1 combines with J gene TRBJ2-1; TRBD2 might be the D (5 bases). V was cut by 3 bases and J by 8 bases, with 9 bases left in between. Germline V gives CDR1 SGHRS, CDR2 YFSETQ. The CDR3 length is 12 residues.

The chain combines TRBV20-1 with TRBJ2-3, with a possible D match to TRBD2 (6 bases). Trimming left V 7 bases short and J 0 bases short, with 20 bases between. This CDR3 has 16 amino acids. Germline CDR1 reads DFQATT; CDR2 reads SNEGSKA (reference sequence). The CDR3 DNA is TGCAGTGTGGCGATGGGGCTAGCGCTTAGCACAGATACGCAGTATTTT. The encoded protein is CSVAMGLALSTDTQYF.

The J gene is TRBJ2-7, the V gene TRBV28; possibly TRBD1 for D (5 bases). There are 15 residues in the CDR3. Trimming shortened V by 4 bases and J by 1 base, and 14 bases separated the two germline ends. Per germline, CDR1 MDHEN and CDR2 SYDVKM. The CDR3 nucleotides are TGTGCCAGCAGTTACCCCCTAAGGGGTTCCTACGAGCAGTACTTC. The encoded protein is CASSYPLRGSYEQYF.